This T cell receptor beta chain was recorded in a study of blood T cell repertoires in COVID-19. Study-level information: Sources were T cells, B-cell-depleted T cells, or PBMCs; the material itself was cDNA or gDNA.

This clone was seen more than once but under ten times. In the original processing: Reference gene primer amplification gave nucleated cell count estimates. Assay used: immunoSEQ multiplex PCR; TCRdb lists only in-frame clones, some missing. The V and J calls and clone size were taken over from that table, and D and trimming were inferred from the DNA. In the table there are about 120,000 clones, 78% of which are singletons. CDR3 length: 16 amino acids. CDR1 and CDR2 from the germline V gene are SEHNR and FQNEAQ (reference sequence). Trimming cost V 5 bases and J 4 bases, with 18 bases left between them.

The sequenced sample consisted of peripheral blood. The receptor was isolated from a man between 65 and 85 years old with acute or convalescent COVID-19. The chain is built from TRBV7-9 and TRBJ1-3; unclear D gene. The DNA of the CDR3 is TGTGCCAGCAGCCCGCCTGAGGGAGGGCCAGGAAACACCATATATTTT. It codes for CASSPPEGGPGNTIYF.